The TCR beta chain described here comes from a study of pediatric ulcerative colitis (dated by TCRdb to the late 2010s). Context from the whole study: Pancolitis was present in over 5 ulcerative colitis patients and left-sided colitis in two, and histology consistent with ulcerative colitis was found in all of these patients. From about ten newly diagnosed, treatment-naive pediatric ulcerative colitis patients and a few non-IBD control children, paired blood and rectal samples were collected. Using the Pediatric Ulcerative Colitis Activity Index, a couple of patients were classed as having mild disease, several as having moderate disease and three as having acute severe colitis.

No immunosuppressive medication had been given to the ulcerative colitis patients before the diagnostic colonoscopy. Blood was sampled at the same time as the colonoscopy. The Wizard kit (Promega) was used to extract genomic DNA from the blood and intestinal samples. About this clone itself: The antigen it binds to is not known. Nothing much larger sits one base from this clone, and base qualities are not available.

General findings and caveats noted by the study authors: Compared with controls, ulcerative colitis patients showed significantly higher autologous blood-rectal clonal overlap, a finding that suggests increased T cell trafficking to inflamed tissue. A couple of patients' blood samples yielded substantially fewer templates for technical reasons and were excluded from blood-rectal overlap analysis. A couple of rectal CDR3 clonotypes were found in every ulcerative colitis patient but in no control. With only a handful of individuals, the healthy control group was small. Repertoires were derived from total lymphocyte DNA, so rare subsets such as regulatory T cells may have patterns not reflected. Controls, mild-moderate and acute severe colitis patients were separated by rectal repertoire features, and reduced rectal diversity due to clonal expansions was observed in acute severe colitis.

Trimming takes 6 bases from V and 0 bases from J, and the germline ends sit 14 bases apart. As encoded in the germline V gene (reference sequence), CDR1 is MNHEY while CDR2 is SMNVEV. The CDR3 runs 15 amino acids, cysteine and phenylalanine included. The DNA shown is the 45-base CDR3, in frame from base 1. Rearranged CDR3 beta regions were amplified from genomic DNA with multiplex V and J primers using the immunoSEQ TRB Survey service. To keep depth equal across samples, survey-level sequencing depth of up to 500,000 reads per sample was applied. Libraries were purified and pooled, and sequencing was performed on Illumina technology. The authors' pipeline ran thus. Productive clonality, sample overlap, pairwise scatters, CDR3 beta length, V/D/J gene usage and productiveness were all assessed with the immunoSEQ online tools. Calculated diversity was defined as the number of unique rearrangements divided by total templates times 100, and Shannon and Simpson indices were additionally computed. Principal component analysis used the R prcomp function and ggbiplot package on Z-score normalized data. Morisita's index was used to measure clonal overlap between blood and rectum within each subject. Entries here come from immuneACCESS through TCRdb and include only in-frame sequences with V and J called. Some clones fail to appear in such tables; in the studies checked, an unresolved V gene covers under half of the shortfall, and the cause of the remainder is unknown. That table is the source of V, J and clone size, and D and trimming were worked out from the DNA. This sample has 30,000 to 40,000 clones in its table, and around 82% of those were observed once. Jointly, the top ten make up 3.5% to 4.5% of the sample.

The chain is encoded by TRBV27 joined to TRBJ1-1; confidence is insufficient to name the D gene. The TCR comes from a boy younger than 18 with severe ulcerative colitis. The material sequenced was blood. The bases read TGTGCCAGCAGAGACTTGGGAAAAATGAACACTGAAGCTTTCTTT. The encoded protein is CASRDLGKMNTEAFF.